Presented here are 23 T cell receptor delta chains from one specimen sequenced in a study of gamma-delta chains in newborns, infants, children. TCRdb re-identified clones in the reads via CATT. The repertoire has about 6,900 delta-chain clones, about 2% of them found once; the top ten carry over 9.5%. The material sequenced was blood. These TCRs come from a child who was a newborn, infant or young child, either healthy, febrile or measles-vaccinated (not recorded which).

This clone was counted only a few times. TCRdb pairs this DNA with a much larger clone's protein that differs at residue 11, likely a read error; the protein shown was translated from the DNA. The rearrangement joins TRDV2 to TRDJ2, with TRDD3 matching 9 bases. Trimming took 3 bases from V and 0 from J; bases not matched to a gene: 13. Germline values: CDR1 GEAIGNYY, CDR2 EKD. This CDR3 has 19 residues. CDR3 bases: TGTGCCTGTGACCAGTACTGGGGGACCGATAGGGCTTTGACAGCACAACTCTTCTTT. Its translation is CACDQYWGTDRALTAQLFF.

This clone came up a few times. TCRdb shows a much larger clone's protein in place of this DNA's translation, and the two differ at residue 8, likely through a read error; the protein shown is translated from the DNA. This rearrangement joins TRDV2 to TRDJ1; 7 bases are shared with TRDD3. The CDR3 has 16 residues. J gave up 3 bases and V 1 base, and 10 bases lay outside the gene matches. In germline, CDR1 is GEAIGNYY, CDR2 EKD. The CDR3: CACDTLGGEGADKLIF. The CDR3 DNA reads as TGTGCCTGTGACACGCTGGGGGGTGAGGGGGCCGATAAACTCATCTTT.

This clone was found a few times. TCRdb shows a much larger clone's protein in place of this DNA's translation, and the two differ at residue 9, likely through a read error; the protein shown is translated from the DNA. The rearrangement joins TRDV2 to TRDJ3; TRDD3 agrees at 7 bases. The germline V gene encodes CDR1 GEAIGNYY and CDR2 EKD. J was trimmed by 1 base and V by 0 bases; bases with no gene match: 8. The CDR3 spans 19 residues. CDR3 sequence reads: CACDTWGTISSWDTRQMFF. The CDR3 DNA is TGTGCCTGTGACACCTGGGGGACGATAAGTTCCTGGGACACCCGACAGATGTTTTTC.

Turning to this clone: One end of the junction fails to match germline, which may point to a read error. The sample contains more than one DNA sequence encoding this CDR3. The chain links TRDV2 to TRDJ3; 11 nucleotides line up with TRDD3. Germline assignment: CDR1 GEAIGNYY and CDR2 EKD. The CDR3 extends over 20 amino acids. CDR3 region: CACDTVLGDMSSWDTRQMFF. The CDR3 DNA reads TGTGCCTGTGACACCGTACTGGGGGATATGAGCTCCTGGGACACCCGCCAGATGTTTTTC.

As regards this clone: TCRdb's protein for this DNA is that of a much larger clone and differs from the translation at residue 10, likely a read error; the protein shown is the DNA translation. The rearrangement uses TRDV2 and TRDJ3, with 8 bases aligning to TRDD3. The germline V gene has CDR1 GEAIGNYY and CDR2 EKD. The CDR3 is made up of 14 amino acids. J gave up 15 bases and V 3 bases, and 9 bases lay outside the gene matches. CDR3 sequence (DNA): TGTGCCTGTGACTGGGGGATCCCGCCCCTACAGATGTTTTTC. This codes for CACDWGIPPLQMFF.

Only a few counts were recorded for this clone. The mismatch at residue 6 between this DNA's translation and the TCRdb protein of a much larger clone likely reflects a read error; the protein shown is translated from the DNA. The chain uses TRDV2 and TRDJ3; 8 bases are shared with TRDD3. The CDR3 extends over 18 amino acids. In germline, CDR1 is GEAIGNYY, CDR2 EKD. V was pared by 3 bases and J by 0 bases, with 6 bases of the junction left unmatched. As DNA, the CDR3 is TGTGCCTGTGACCTGATGGGGGATCACTCCTGGGACACCCGACAGATGTTTTTC. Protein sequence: CACDLMGDHSWDTRQMFF.

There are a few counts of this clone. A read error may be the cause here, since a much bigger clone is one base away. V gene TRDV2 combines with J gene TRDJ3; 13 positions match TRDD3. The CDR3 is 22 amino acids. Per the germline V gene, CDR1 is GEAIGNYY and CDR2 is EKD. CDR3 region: CARDTVLGDTHGSSWDTRQMFF. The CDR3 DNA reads TGTGCCCGTGACACCGTACTGGGGGATACGCATGGGAGCTCCTGGGACACCCGACAGATGTTTTTC.

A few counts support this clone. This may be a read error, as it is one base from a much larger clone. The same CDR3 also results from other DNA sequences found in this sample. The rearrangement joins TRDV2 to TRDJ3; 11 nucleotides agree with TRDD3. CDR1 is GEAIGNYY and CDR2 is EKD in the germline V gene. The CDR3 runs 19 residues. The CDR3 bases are TGCGCCTGTGACACCGCTACTGGGGGATACTCCTGGGACACCCGACAGATGTTTTTC. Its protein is CACDTATGGYSWDTRQMFF.

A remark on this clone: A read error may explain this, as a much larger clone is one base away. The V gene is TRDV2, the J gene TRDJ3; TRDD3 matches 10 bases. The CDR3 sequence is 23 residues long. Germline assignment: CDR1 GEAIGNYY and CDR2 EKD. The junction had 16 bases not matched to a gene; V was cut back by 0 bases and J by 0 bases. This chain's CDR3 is CACDTVGVRLGDSSSWDTRQMFF. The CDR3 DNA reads TGTGCCTGTGACACCGTGGGAGTTAGACTGGGGGATTCGAGCTCCTGGGACACCCGACAGATGTTTTTC.

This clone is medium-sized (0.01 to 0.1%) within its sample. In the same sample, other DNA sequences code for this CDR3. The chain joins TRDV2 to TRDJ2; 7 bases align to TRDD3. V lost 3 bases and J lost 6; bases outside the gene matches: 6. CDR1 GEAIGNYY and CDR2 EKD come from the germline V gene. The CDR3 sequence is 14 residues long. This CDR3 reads CACDFLGASAQLFF. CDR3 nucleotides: TGTGCCTGTGACTTCCTGGGGGCCTCAGCACAACTCTTCTTT.

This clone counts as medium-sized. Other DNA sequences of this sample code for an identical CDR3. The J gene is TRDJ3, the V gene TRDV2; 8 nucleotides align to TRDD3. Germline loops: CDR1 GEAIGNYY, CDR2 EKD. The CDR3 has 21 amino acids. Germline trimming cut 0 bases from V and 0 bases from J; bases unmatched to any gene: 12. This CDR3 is CACDTGVLGGLSSWDTRQMFF. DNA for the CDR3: TGTGCCTGTGACACCGGCGTACTGGGGGGCCTTAGCTCCTGGGACACCCGACAGATGTTTTTC.

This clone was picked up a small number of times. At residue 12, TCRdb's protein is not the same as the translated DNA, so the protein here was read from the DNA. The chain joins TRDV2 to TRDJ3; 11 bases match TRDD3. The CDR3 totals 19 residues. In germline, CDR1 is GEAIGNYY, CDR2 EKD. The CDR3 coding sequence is TGTGCCTGTGACGGGCTGGGGGATACAGGGGCCAGGGACACCCGACAGATGTTCTTC. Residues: CACDGLGDTGARDTRQMFF.

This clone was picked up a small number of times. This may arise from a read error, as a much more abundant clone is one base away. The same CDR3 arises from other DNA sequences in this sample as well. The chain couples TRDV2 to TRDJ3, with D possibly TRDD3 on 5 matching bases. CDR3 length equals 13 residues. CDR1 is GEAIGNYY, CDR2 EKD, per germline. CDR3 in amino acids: CAGDTWDTRQMFF. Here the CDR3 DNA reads TGTGCCGGCGATACCTGGGACACCCGACAGATGTTCTTC.

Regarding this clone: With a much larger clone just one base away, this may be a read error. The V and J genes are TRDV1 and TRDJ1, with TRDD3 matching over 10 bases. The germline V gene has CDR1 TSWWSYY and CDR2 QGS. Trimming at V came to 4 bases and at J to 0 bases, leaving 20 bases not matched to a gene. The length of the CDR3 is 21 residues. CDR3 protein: CALGGLPNDVTGGSYTDKLIF. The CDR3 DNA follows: TGTGCTCTTGGGGGACTCCCCAACGACGTGACTGGGGGATCCTACACCGATAAACTCATCTTT.

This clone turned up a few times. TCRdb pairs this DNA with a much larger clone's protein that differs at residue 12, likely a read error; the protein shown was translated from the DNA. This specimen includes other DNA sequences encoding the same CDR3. In DNA, the CDR3 is TGTGCCTGTGACGCAGCTCGGGGATACGGGTCCCGGGACACCCGACAGATGTTTTTC. Translating gives CACDAARGYGSRDTRQMFF. This chain joins TRDV2 and TRDJ3; 9 bases agree with TRDD3. Germline V lookup: CDR1 GEAIGNYY, CDR2 EKD. Unmatched junction bases numbered 13, after V lost 3 bases and J lost 5 bases. This CDR3 spans 19 amino acids.

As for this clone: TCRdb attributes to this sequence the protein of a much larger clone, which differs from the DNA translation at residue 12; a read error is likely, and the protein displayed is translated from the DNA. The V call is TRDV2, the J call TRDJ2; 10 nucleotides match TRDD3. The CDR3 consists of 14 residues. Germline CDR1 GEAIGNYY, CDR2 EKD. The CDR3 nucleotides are TGTGCCTGTGACAAAGTGGGGGATACAGCACAACCCTTCTTT. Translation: CACDKVGDTAQPFF.

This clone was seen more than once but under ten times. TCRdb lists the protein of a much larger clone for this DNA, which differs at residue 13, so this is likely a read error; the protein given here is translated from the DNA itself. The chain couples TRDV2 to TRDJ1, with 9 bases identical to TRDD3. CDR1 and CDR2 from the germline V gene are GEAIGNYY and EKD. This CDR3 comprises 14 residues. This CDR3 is CACVLLGDTDKLTF. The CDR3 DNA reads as TGTGCCTGTGTCCTACTGGGGGACACCGATAAACTCACCTTT.

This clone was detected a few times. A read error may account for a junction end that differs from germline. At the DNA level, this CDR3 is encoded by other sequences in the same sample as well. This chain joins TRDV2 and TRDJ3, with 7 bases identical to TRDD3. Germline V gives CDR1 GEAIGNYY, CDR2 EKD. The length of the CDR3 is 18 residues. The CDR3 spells CACDPWGALAWDTRQMFF. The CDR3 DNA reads TGTGCCTGTGACCCCTGGGGGGCCCTCGCCTGGGACACCCGGCAGATGTTTTTC.

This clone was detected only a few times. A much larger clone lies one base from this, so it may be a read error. DNA for the CDR3: TGTGCCTGTGACAGCCCCCTGGGGGCTCCGAGCTCCTGGGACACCCGACAGGTGTTTTTC. Its protein product is CACDSPLGAPSSWDTRQVFF. This chain links TRDV2 with TRDJ3, with 7 bases fitting TRDD3. Germline V gene lookup returns CDR1 GEAIGNYY and CDR2 EKD. The CDR3 sequence is 20 residues long.

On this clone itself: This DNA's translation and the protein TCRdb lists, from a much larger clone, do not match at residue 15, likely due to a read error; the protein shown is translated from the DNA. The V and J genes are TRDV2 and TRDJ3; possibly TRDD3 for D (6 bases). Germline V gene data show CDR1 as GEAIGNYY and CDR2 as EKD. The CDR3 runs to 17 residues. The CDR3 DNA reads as TGTGCCTGTGACACCACTGGGAACTCCTGGGACACCCGACAGACGTTTTTC. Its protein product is CACDTTGNSWDTRQTFF.

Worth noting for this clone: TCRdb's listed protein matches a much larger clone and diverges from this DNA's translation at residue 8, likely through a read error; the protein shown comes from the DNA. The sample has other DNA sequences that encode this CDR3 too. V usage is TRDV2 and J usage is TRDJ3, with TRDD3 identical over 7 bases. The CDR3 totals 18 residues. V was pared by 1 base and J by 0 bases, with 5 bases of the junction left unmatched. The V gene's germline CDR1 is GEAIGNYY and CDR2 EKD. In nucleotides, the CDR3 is TGTGCCTGTGACACGGGGGGATCTAGCTCCTGGGACACCCGACAGATGTTTTTC. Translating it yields CACDTGGSSSWDTRQMFF.

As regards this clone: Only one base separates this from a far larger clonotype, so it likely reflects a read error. CDR3 DNA sequence: TGTGCCCGTGACACCTGGGGGACAGCACAACTCTTCTTT. It yields the protein CARDTWGTAQLFF. The rearrangement uses TRDV2 and TRDJ2; D is possibly TRDD3 (6 bases). The germline gives CDR1 GEAIGNYY, CDR2 EKD. The CDR3 is 13 residues long.

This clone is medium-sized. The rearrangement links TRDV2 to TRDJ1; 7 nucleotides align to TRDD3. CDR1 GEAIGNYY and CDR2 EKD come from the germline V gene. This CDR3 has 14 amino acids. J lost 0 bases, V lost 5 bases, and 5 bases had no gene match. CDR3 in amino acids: CACAGTGDTDKLIF. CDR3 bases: TGTGCCTGTGCAGGTACTGGGGACACCGATAAACTCATCTTT.